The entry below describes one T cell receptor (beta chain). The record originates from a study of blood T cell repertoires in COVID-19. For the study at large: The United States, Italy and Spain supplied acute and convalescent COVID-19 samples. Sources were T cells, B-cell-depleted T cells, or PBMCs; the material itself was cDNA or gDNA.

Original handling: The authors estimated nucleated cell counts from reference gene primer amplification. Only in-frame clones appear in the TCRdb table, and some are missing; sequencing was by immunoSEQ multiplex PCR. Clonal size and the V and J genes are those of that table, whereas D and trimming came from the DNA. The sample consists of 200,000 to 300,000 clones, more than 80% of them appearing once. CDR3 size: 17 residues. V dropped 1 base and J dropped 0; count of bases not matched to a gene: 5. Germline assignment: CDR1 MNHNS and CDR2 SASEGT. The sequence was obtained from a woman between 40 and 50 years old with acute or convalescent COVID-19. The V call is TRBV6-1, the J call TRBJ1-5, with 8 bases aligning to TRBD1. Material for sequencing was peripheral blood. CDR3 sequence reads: CASSEVDRVYSNQPQHF. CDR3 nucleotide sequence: TGTGCCAGCAGTGAAGTGGACAGGGTCTATAGCAATCAGCCCCAGCATTTT.